This T cell receptor beta chain was observed in a study of T cells in Graves' hyperthyroidism and ophthalmopathy. The study's findings and limits: Clonotypes that were expanded in thyroid above 0.001 mostly appeared in blood too.

Amplified TCR beta CDR3 regions derived from RNA transcripts. First-round RT-PCR targeting the TCR CDR3 was performed with the HTBI primer set. TCRdb redid the calling of the multiplex PCR reads with MiXCR, one entry per CDR3 protein. In the table there are fewer than 300,000 distinct CDR3 sequences, around 15% of which are singletons. This clonotype was seen at least ten times. Its specificity is unknown. Investigators excluded patients with uncontrolled infection, other autoimmune disease, pregnancy or lactation. Together with thyroid ultrasound, orbital computed tomography, serum thyroxine and TRAb, clinical symptoms were used for diagnoses. The junction had 14 bases not matched to a gene; V was cut back by 9 bases and J by 8 bases. The CDR3 covers 14 residues.

The origin of this receptor is a woman between 45 and 65 years old with Graves' hyperthyroidism that later progressed to Graves' ophthalmopathy. The sequencing sample was made of blood. The chain combines TRBV12-3 or TRBV12-4 with TRBJ1-2, with 8 bases matching TRBD1. The CDR3: CARKRRTGPLGYTF. DNA for the CDR3: TGTGCCAGGAAGCGCCGGACAGGGCCCCTGGGCTACACCTTC.